A selection of T cell receptor beta chains follows, all from one sample in a study of post-analysis software for immune sequencing data. TCRdb redid the calling of the PCR reads with MiXCR, one entry per CDR3 protein. The data contain a few hundred thousand distinct CDR3 sequences, about 40% of them singletons. The sequencing input was blood. Receptors originate from a girl aged 2 to 9 with multiple sclerosis. Each CDR3 is given with its conserved first and last residue. A D gene is named only where the DNA matches it firmly. Rows may omit the clone size; those that give it use once, few, many or a size class.

len	abundance	v_gene	d_gene	j_gene	CDR3nt	CDR3aa
14	-	TRBV5-1	TRBD1	TRBJ1-2	TGCGCCAGCAGCTCCGGGACAGGGACCTATGGCTACACCTTC	CASSSGTGTYGYTF
14	few	TRBV9	-	TRBJ2-3	TGTGCCAGCAGCTCCCCGACCCGGACAGATACGCAGTATTTT	CASSSPTRTDTQYF
15	-	TRBV20-1	TRBD2	TRBJ2-1	TGCAGTGCTAGACACTGGACTAGCACTTACAATGAGCAGTTCTTC	CSARHWTSTYNEQFF
15	few	TRBV10-3	TRBD1	TRBJ2-7	TGTGCCATCAGTGAGGAAGTTACAGGGGGCTACGAGCAGTACTTC	CAISEEVTGGYEQYF
11	few	TRBV20-1	-	TRBJ2-7	TGCAGTGCTGGGGGGACCTACGAGCAGTACTTC	CSAGGTYEQYF
15	-	TRBV28	-	TRBJ2-5	TGTGCCAGCAGTTTACAACTGGTCCCCGCGGGGACCCAGTACTTC	CASSLQLVPAGTQYF
14	-	TRBV6-8	TRBD1	TRBJ1-5	TGTGCCAGGAGCCAGGGGGCGCAGGCTCAGCCCCAGCATTTT	CARSQGAQAQPQHF
14	few	TRBV15	-	TRBJ2-5	TGTGCCACCAGCAGCAATGGGTTGGGGGAGACCCAGTACTTC	CATSSNGLGETQYF
12	-	TRBV12-3/TRBV12-4	-	TRBJ1-2	TGTGCCAGCAGTTTTTATAACTATGGCTACACCTTC	CASSFYNYGYTF
13	-	TRBV28	TRBD2	TRBJ2-7	TGTGCCAGCAGTTTAACAGCGGGGACCAACTGGTACTTC	CASSLTAGTNWYF
14	-	TRBV20-1	TRBD1	TRBJ2-7	TGCAGTGCTCCCTCCGGGACAGTTTACTACGAGCAGTACTTC	CSAPSGTVYYEQYF